This T cell receptor beta chain appears in the sequencing data of a study of blood T cell repertoires in COVID-19. Study overall: The samples span acute and convalescent COVID-19 from the United States, Italy and Spain. T cells, B-cell-depleted T cells, or PBMCs supplied cDNA or gDNA.

In the original workflow: The authors estimated nucleated cell counts from reference gene primer amplification. Measured with immunoSEQ multiplex PCR; TCRdb has only the in-frame clones, and not every one. V and J calls and clone size come straight from that table; D and trimming were deduced from the DNA. In the table there are more than 95,000 clones, around 80% of which are singletons. V gave up 2 bases and J gave up 1 base, with 9 bases separating them. The germline gives CDR1 MNHEY, CDR2 SVGAGI. The CDR3 is made up of 15 amino acids. This chain links TRBV6-5 with TRBJ1-5, with D perhaps matching TRBD1 (6 bases). Material: peripheral blood. The clonotype originates from a woman of 80 years or more with acute or convalescent COVID-19. For the CDR3, the DNA is TGTGCCAGCAGTTACGAGAGGGGGAGCAATCAGCCCCAGCATTTT. It translates to CASSYERGSNQPQHF.